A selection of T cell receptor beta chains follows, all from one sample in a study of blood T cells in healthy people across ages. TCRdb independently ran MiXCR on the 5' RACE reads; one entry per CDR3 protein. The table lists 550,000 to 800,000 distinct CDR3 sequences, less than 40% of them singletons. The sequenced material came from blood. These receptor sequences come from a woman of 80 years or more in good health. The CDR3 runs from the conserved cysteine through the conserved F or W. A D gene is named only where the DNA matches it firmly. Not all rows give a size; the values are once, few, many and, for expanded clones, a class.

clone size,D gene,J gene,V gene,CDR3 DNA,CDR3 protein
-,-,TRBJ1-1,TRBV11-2,TGTACCAGCAGCCTTACCTTTGGACGGGGAGGTATGAACACTGAAGCTTTCTTT,CTSSLTFGRGGMNTEAFF
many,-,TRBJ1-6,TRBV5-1,TGCGCCAGCAGCTTAGAACGGGATAATTCACCCCTCCACTTT,CASSLERDNSPLHF
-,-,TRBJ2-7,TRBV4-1,TGCGCCAGCAGCCAAGATTCGGAAGAAAACGTAGACGAGCAGTACTTC,CASSQDSEENVDEQYF
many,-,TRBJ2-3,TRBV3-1,TGTGCCAGCAGCCAAGAGGGACTTGCAGATACGCAGTATTTT,CASSQEGLADTQYF
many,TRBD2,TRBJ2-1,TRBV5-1,TGCGCCAGCACCGTACTAGCGGGGGTAAACAATGAGCAGTTCTTC,CASTVLAGVNNEQFF
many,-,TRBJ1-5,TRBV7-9,TGTGCCAGCAGCTCCAGGGGCCTTAGGAATCAGCCCCAGCATTTT,CASSSRGLRNQPQHF
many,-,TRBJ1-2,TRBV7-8,TGTGCCAGCAGCACCCAACAGGGTCGGTATGGCTACACCTTC,CASSTQQGRYGYTF
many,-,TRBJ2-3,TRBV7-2,TGTGCCAGCAGCTCGCGACTAGTTACAGATACGCAGTATTTT,CASSSRLVTDTQYF
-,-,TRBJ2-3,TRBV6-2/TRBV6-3,TGTGCCAGCAGCCCGGGGTCAGATACGCAGTATTTT,CASSPGSDTQYF
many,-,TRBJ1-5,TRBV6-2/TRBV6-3,TGTGCCAGCAGTTACGTGACAGATAGCAATCAGCCCCAGCATTTT,CASSYVTDSNQPQHF
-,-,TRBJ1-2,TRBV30,TGTGCCTGGAGCTTAGGGAGGGTCTATGGCTACACCTTC,CAWSLGRVYGYTF
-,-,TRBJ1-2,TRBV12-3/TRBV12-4,TGTGCCAGCAGTGACCGGGGGCGTGATGGCTACACCTTC,CASSDRGRDGYTF
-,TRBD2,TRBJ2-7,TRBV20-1,TGCAGTGCCATATCCGCGGGAGGGCCGGGCGAGCAGTACTTC,CSAISAGGPGEQYF
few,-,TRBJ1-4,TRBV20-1,TGCAGTGCTAGAGTCATCGGGTTTGCAACTAATGAAAAACTGTTTTTT,CSARVIGFATNEKLFF
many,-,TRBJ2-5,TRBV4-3,TGCGCCAGCAGCCAAGCGACCCATCAGTACTTC,CASSQATHQYF
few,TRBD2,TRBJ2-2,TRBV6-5,TGTGCCAGCAGTTTCCCGCGGGGGACCCTGAACACCGGGGAGCTGTTTTTT,CASSFPRGTLNTGELFF
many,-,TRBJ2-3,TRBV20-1,TGCAGTGCGGCACGGATCGGGGCGGCAGATACGCAGTATTTT,CSAARIGAADTQYF
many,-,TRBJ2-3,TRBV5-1,TGCGCCAGCAGCTTGATAGGAACTAGCACAGATACGCAGTATTTT,CASSLIGTSTDTQYF
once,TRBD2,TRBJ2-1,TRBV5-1,TGCGCCAGCAGCTCGTCCGGGACTAGCGGGGGGAGCTCCTACAATGAGCAGTTCTTC,CASSSSGTSGGSSYNEQFF
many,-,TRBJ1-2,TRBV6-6,TGTGCCAGCAGTTCCCCCCTGCAACCGGGCAACCATGGCTACACCTTC,CASSSPLQPGNHGYTF
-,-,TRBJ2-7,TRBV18,TGTGCCAGCTCACCAAGGGAGTCAGGCGAGCAGTACTTC,CASSPRESGEQYF
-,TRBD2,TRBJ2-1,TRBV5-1,TGCGCCAGCAGCGAGGGACTAGCGGGGGGCCCAGGCTGCAATGAGCAGTTCTTC,CASSEGLAGGPGCNEQFF
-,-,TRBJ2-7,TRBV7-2,TGTGCCAGCAGCTCCCCCTCGAGCCCCAACGAGCAGTACTTC,CASSSPSSPNEQYF
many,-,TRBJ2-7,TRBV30,TGTGCCTGGAGGCCGGGATACGAGCAGTACTTC,CAWRPGYEQYF
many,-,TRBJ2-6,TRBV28,TGTGCCAGCAGTTATGCGGGATCTGGGGCCAACGTCCTGACTTTC,CASSYAGSGANVLTF
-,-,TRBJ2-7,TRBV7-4,TGTGCCAGCAGCTCCTTTCGGCGTCGTTGCTACGAGCAGTACTTC,CASSSFRRRCYEQYF
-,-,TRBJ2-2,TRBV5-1,TGCGCCAGCAGCTTGGAGCGCACCGGGGAGCTGTTTTTT,CASSLERTGELFF
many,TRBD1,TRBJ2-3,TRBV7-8,TGTGCCAGCAGTTCTTCAGGGGGCGAATGGACAGATACGCAGTATTTT,CASSSSGGEWTDTQYF
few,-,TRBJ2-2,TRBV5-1,TGCGCCAGCAGCTTGGTAGGAGGGAACACCGGGGAGCTGTTTTTT,CASSLVGGNTGELFF
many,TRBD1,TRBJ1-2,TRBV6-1,TGTGCCAGCAGACCGGGACAGGCCCTATCTTATGGCTACACCTTC,CASRPGQALSYGYTF
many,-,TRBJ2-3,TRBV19,TGTGCCAGCAGTAGTATGTCGGCCTCAACAGACCTCATGTTTAGCACAGATACGCAGTATTTT,CASSSMSASTDLMFSTDTQYF
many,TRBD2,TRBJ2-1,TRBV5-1,TGCGCCAGCAGCGGGGGGGGACTAACCTACAATGAGCAGTTCTTC,CASSGGGLTYNEQFF
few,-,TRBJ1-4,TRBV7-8,TGTGCCAGCAGCTTGGGTAGGGCAGGGGAAAAACTGTTTTTT,CASSLGRAGEKLFF
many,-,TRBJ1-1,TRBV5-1,TGCGCCAGTAGTCTCGGGGGGCAAGTGAACACTGAAGCTTTCTTT,CASSLGGQVNTEAFF
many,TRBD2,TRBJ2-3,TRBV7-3,TGTGCCAGCAGCACGATGGGCGGGGGTCCAGATACGCAGTATTTT,CASSTMGGGPDTQYF
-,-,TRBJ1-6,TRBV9,TGTGCCAGCAGCCAATTTACATCGGGTTCACCCCTCCACTTT,CASSQFTSGSPLHF
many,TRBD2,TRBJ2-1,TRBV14,TGTGCCAGCAGGTACGGACTAGCGGACTACAATGAGCAGTTCTTC,CASRYGLADYNEQFF